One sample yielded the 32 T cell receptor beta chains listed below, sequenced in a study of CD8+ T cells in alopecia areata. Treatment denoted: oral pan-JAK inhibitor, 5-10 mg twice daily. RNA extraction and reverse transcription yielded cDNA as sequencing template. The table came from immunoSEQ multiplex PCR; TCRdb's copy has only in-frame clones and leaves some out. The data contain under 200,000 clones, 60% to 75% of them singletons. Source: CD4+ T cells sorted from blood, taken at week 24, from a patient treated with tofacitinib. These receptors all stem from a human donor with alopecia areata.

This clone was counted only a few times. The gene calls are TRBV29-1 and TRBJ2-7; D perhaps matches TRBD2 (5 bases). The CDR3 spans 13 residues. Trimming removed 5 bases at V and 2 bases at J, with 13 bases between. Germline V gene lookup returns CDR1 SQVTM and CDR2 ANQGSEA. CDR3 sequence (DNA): TGCAGCGTTCGAGGGATATCTCCCTACGAGCAGTACTTC. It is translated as CSVRGISPYEQYF.

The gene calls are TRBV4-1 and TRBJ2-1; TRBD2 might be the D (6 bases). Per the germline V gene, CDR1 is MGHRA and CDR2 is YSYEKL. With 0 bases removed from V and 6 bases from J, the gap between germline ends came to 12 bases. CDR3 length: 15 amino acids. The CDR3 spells CASSQDHGGFNEQFF. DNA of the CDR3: TGCGCCAGCAGCCAAGATCATGGAGGGTTCAATGAGCAGTTCTTC.

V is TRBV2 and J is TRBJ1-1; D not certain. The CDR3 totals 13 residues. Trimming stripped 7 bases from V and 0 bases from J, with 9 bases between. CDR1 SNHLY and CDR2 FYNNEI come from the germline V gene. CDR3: CASTTVMNTEAFF. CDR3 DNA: TGTGCCAGCACAACAGTCATGAACACTGAAGCTTTCTTT.

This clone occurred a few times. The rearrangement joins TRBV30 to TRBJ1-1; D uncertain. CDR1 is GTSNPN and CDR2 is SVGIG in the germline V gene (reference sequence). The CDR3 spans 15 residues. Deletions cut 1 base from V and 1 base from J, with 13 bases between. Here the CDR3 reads CAWSAKSVGNTEAFF. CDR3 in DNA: TGTGCCTGGAGTGCCAAGTCGGTGGGGAACACTGAAGCTTTCTTT.

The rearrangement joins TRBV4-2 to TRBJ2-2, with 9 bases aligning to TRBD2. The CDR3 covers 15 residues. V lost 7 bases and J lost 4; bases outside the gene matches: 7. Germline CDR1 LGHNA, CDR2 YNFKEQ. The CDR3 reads CASTPGLARTGELFF. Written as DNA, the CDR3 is TGTGCCAGCACACCGGGACTAGCTCGCACCGGGGAGCTGTTTTTT.

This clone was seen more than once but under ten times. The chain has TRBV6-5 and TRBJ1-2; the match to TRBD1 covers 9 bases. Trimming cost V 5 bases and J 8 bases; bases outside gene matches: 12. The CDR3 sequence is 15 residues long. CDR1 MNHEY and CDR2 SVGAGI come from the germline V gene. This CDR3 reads CASSPPGQGSFGYTF. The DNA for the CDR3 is TGTGCCAGCAGTCCCCCGGGACAGGGAAGTTTCGGCTACACCTTC.

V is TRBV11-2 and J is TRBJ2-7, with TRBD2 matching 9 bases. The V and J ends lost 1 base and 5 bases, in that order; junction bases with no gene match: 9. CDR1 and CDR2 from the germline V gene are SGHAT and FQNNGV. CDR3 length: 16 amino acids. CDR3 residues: CASSLVGLAGSDEQYF. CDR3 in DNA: TGTGCCAGCAGCTTAGTGGGCCTAGCGGGGTCAGACGAGCAGTACTTC.

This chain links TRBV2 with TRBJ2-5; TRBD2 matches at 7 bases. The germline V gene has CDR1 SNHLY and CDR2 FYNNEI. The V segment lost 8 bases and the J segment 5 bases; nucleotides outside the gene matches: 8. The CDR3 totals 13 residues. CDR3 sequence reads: CASGLGEGETQYF. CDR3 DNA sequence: TGTGCCAGCGGACTAGGGGAAGGGGAGACCCAGTACTTC.

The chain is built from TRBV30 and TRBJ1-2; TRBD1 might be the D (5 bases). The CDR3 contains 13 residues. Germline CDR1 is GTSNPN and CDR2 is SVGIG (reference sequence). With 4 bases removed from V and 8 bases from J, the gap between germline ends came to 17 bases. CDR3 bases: TGTGCCTGGAACCCAGGGCCCAGGAGGGGCTACACCTTC. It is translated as CAWNPGPRRGYTF.

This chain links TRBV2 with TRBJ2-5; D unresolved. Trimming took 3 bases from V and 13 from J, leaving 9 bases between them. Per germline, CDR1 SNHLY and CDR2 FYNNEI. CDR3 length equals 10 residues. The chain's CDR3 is CASSDLPSYF. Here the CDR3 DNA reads TGTGCCAGCAGTGATTTACCGTCGTACTTC.

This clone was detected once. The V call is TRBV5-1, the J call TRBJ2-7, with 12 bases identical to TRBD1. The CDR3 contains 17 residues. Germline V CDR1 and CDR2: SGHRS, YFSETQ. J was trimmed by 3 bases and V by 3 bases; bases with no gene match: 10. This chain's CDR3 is CASSSLGTGGKVYEQYF. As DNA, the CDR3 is TGCGCCAGCAGCTCCCTGGGGACAGGGGGCAAAGTCTACGAGCAGTACTTC.

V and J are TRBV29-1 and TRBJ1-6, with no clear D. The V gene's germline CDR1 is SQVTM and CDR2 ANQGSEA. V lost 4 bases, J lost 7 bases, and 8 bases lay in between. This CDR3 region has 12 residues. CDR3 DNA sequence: TGCAGCGTTGGGGAAATAAATTCACCCCTCCACTTT. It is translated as CSVGEINSPLHF.

The CDR3 here is CASSVDGGGASGELFF. For the CDR3, the DNA is TGTGCCAGCAGCGTAGATGGAGGGGGCGCTTCCGGGGAGCTGTTTTTT. The gene calls are TRBV9 and TRBJ2-2; TRBD1 is a possible D gene (7 bases). V lost 0 bases, J lost 6 bases, and 15 bases lay in between. The germline V gene has CDR1 SGDLS and CDR2 YYNGEE. The CDR3 has 16 residues.

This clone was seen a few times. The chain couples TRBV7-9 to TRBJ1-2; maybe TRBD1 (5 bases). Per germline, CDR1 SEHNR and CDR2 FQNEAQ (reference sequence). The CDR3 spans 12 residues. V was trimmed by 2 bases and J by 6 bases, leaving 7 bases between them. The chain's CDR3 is CASSLMGDGYTF. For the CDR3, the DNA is TGTGCCAGCAGCTTAATGGGGGATGGCTACACCTTC.

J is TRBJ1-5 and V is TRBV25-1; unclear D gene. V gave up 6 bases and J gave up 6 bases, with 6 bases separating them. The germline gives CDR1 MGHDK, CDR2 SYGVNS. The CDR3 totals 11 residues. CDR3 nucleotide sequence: TGTGCCAGCAGCGCCCGTCAGCCCCAGCATTTT. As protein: CASSARQPQHF.

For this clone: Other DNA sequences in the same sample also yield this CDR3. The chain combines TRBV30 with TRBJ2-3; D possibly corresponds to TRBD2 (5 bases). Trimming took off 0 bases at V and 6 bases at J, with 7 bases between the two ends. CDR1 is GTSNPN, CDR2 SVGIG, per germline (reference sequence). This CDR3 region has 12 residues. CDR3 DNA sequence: TGTGCCTGGAGTGTAGGCGGGGATACGCAGTATTTT. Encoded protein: CAWSVGGDTQYF.

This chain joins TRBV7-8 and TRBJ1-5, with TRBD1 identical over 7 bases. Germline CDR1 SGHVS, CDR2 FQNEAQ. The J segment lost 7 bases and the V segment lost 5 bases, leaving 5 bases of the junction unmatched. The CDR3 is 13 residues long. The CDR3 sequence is CASSRQGGQPQHF. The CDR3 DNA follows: TGTGCCAGCAGCCGACAGGGAGGCCAGCCCCAGCATTTT.

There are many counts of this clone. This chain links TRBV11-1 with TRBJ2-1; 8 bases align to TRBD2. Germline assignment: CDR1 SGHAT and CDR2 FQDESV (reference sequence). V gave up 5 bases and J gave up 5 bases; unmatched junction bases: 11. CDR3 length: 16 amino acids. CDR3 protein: CASSPIGGGIDNEQFF. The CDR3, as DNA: TGTGCCAGCAGCCCAATAGGCGGGGGGATTGACAATGAGCAGTTCTTC. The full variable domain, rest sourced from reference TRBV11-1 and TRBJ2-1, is EAEVAQSPRYKITEKSQAVAFWCDPISGHATLYWYRQILGQGPELLVQFQDESVVDDSQLPKDRFSAERLKGVDSTLKIQPAELGDSAMYLCASSPIGGGIDNEQFFGPGTRLTVL.

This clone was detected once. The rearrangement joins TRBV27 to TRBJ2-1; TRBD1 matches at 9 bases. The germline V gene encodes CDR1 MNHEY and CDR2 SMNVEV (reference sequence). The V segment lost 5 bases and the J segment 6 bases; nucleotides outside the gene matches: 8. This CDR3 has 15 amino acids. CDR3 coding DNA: TGTGCCAGCAGTCCCCGGGACAGGGTTTTCAATGAGCAGTTCTTC. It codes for CASSPRDRVFNEQFF.

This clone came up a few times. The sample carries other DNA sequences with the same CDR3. For the CDR3, the DNA is TGTGCCAGCAGTGAACCTGGGGGATACGAGCAGTACTTC. Amino acids: CASSEPGGYEQYF. This chain uses TRBV25-1 with TRBJ2-7; D possibly matches TRBD1 or TRBD2 (5 bases each). The CDR3 length is 13 residues. Trimming pared 2 bases from V and 4 bases from J, leaving 9 bases between. The germline CDR1 and CDR2 sequences are MGHDK and SYGVNS.

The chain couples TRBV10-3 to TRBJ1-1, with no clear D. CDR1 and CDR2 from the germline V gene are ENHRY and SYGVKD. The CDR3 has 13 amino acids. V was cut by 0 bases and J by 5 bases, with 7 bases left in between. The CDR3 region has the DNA TGTGCCATCAGTGAGTCTACGTGGACTGAAGCTTTCTTT. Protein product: CAISESTWTEAFF.

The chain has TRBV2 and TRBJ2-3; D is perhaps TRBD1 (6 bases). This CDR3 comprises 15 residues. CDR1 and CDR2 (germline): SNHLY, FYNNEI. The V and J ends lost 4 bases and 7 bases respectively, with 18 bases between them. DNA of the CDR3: TGTGCCAGCAGTGTTGTCACAGGGCAAGGGAATACGCAGTATTTT. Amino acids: CASSVVTGQGNTQYF.

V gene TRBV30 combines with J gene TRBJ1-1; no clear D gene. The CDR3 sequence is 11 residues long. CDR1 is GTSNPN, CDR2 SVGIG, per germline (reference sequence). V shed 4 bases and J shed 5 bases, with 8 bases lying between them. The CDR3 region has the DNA TGTGCCTGGAAGTCTGGTACTGAAGCTTTCTTT. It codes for CAWKSGTEAFF. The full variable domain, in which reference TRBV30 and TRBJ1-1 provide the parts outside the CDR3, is SQTIHQWPATLVQPVGSPLSLECTVEGTSNPNLYWYRQAAGRGLQLLFYSVGIGQISSEVPQNLSASRPQDRQFILSSKKLLLSDSGFYLCAWKSGTEAFFGQGTRLTVV.

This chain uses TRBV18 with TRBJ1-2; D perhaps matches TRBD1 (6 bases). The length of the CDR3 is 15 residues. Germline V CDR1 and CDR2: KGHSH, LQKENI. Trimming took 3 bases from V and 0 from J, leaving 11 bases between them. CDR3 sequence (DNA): TGTGCCAGCTCACCGGGGGCAGGATCTAACTATGGCTACACCTTC. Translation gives CASSPGAGSNYGYTF.

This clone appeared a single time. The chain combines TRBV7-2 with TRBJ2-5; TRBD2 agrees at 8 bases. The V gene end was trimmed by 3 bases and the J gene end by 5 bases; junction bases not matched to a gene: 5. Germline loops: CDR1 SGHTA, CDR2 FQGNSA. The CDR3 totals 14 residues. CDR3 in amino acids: CASSLTSVPETQYF. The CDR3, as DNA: TGTGCCAGCAGCTTGACTAGCGTGCCGGAGACCCAGTACTTC. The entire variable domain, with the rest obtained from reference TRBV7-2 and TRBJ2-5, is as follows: GAGVSQSPSNKVTEKGKDVELRCDPISGHTALYWYRQSLGQGLEFLIYFQGNSAPDKSGLPSDRFSAERTGGSVSTLTIQRTQQEDSAVYLCASSLTSVPETQYFGPGTRLLVL.

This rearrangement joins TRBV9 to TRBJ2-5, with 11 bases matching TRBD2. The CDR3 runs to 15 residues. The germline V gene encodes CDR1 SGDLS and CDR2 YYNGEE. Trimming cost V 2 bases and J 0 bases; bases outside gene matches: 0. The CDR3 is CASSVGLADQETQYF. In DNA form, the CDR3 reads TGTGCCAGCAGCGTGGGACTAGCGGACCAAGAGACCCAGTACTTC.

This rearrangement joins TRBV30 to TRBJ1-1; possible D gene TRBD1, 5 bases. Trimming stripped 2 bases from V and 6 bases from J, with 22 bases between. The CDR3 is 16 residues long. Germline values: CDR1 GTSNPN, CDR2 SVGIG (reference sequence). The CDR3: CAWSSLRGTTGPEAFF. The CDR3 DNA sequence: TGTGCCTGGAGTTCTCTCCGCGGGACGACTGGTCCTGAAGCTTTCTTT.

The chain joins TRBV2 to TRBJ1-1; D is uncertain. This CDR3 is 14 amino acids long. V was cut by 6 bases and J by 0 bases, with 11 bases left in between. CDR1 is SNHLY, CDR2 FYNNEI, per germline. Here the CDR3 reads CASRGVGVNTEAFF. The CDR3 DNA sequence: TGTGCCAGCAGAGGTGTTGGGGTGAACACTGAAGCTTTCTTT.

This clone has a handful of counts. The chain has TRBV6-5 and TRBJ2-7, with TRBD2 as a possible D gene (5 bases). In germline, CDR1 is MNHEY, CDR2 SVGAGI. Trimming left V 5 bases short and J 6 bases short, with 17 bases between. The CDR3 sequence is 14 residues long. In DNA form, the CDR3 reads TGTGCCAGCAGTGGGTATGGACCGAGGGCCGAGCAGTACTTC. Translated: CASSGYGPRAEQYF.

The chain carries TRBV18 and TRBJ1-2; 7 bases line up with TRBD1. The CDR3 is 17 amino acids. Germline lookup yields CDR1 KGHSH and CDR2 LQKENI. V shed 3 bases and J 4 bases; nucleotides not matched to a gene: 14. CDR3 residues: CASSPRDSGWDIYGYTF. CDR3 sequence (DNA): TGTGCCAGCTCACCCCGGGACAGTGGATGGGATATCTATGGCTACACCTTC.

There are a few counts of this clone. The CDR3: CSVTPDREKLFF. CDR3 DNA sequence: TGCAGCGTTACTCCCGACAGGGAAAAACTGTTTTTT. This chain joins TRBV29-1 and TRBJ1-4, with a weak D call TRBD1 (6 bases). The length of the CDR3 is 12 residues. Per the germline V gene, CDR1 is SQVTM and CDR2 is ANQGSEA. Trimming cost V 5 bases and J 8 bases, with 12 bases left between them. The complete variable domain, with remaining parts taken from reference TRBV29-1 and TRBJ1-4, reads SAVISQKPSRDICQRGTSLTIQCQVDSQVTMMFWYRQQPGQSLTLIATANQGSEATYESGFVIDKFPISRPNLTFSTLTVSNMSPEDSSIYLCSVTPDREKLFFGSGTQLSVL.

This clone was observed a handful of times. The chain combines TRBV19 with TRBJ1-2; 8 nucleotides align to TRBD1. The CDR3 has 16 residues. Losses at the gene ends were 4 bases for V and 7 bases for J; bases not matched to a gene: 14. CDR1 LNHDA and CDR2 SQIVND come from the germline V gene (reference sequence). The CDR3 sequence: CASSTPGGTGGAGYTF. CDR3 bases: TGTGCCAGTAGTACGCCTGGAGGGACAGGAGGCGCTGGCTACACCTTC. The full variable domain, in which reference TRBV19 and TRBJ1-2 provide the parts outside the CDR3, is DGGITQSPKYLFRKEGQNVTLSCEQNLNHDAMYWYRQDPGQGLRLIYYSQIVNDFQKGDIAEGYSVSREKKESFPLTVTSAQKNPTAFYLCASSTPGGTGGAGYTFGSGTRLTVV.